This record concerns one T cell receptor (beta chain) sequence. Its cognate antigen is unknown. PCR was performed a second time for about 7 to 12 cycles using a sample-barcoded 5' primer and a J-beta primer mix. Each cDNA molecule was tagged by a template-switch adaptor that had 12 random nucleotides. MiXCR was run by TCRdb on the 5' RACE reads, yielding one entry per CDR3 protein. The profile shows about 690,000 distinct CDR3 sequences, approximately 40% of them singletons. This sample was taken from a study of blood T cells in healthy people across ages. The CDR3 is 15 residues long. Per germline, CDR1 SGHTA and CDR2 FQGNSA. At least 6 million PBMCs were isolated per sample. General study findings and limits: Age showed a roughly linear inverse relationship with TCR beta diversity per million T cells. More naive CD4+ cells and higher diversity marked long-lived donors relative to aged donors.

The sample comprised blood. The rearrangement uses TRBV7-2 and TRBJ2-4, with D tentatively TRBD1 (6 bases). The better agreement between TRBJ2-7 and the DNA end casts doubt on the J call. This TCR came from a man aged 80 or over in good health. CDR3 DNA: TGTGCCAGCAGCTTAGACGGCAGGGGCCTCTACGAGCAGTACTTC. Translation: CASSLDGRGLYEQYF.